This entry describes one T cell receptor (beta chain). V was cut by 3 bases and J by 5 bases, with 13 bases left in between. Per germline, CDR1 DFQATT and CDR2 SNEGSKA (reference sequence). This CDR3 is built from 13 residues. The data were taken from a study of blood T cell repertoires in COVID-19. Produced via immunoSEQ multiplex PCR; TCRdb's table is partial and in-frame only. The sample has about 160,000 clones, roughly 80% seen once. The sequence derives from a woman in her thirties or forties with acute COVID-19. The chain links TRBV20-1 to TRBJ2-5, with D possibly TRBD2 on 6 matching bases. Sequencing was carried out using PBMCs or T cells enriched from blood (not recorded which). DNA for the CDR3: TGCAGTGCTAGTGCGGAGGGCCCCGAGACCCAGTACTTC. It codes for CSASAEGPETQYF.